This T cell receptor (beta chain) was identified in a study of cytomegalovirus exposure and HLA in healthy donors. A multiplex PCR was run with 60 Vbeta primers and 13 Jbeta primers. Profiled with immunoSEQ multiplex PCR; TCRdb holds only in-frame clones, not every one. This repertoire includes 100,000 to 150,000 clones. In the case of this clone: No antigen is known for it.

Study findings and constraints: Later on, an analysis showed TCR association rates differing by HLA locus, with DRB1 the most and HLA-C the fewest. The classifier, whose performance was assessed in both the original and validation cohorts, reportedly diagnosed cytomegalovirus status with high specificity and sensitivity. Several V segments, TRBV6-2 and TRBV6-3 among them, could not be told apart and were dropped.

Germline CDR1 is MDHEN and CDR2 is SYDVKM. J lost 9 bases, V lost 7 bases, and 25 bases had no gene match. The CDR3 is 19 residues long. The rearrangement uses TRBV28 and TRBJ2-1; 9 bases line up with TRBD2. The sample taken for sequencing was PBMCs. This clonotype originated in a woman in her thirties or forties in good health and CMV-seropositive. The CDR3 DNA reads TGTGCCAGCACCGCGGGGGCAGGGGCGGCGGGAGGGCGGGGAGCTGAGCAGTTCTTC. This codes for CASTAGAGAAGGRGAEQFF.